Sequencing of this TCR beta chain was carried out in a study of neoadjuvant anti-PD-1 for oral cavity cancer. General study findings and limits: Pretreatment Treg/Th17 ratio correlated inversely with post-treatment tumor clonality. Larger post-treatment preexisting tumor clones tracked with greater tumor shrinkage.

V lost 6 bases, J lost 6 bases, and 10 bases stayed unmatched. The CDR3 runs 15 residues. The germline V gene has CDR1 SNHLY and CDR2 FYNNEI. These newly diagnosed stage II-IVA oral cavity squamous cell carcinoma patients had no prior systemic or radiation treatment. Of note for this clone: Its antigen is currently unknown.

The protocol was immunoSEQ multiplex PCR, while the TCRdb copy is restricted to in-frame clones and leaves out a portion. This sample has over 5,500 clones, with 54% found just once. The specimen was tumor tissue, collected before nivolumab (anti-PD-1) treatment. The chain carries TRBV2 and TRBJ2-3, with 9 nucleotides matching TRBD2. The source is a person between 35 and 79 years old with oral cavity squamous cell carcinoma. The CDR3, as DNA: TGTGCCAGCAGAGACGGGCGGGGGGGTGTGGATACGCAGTATTTT. It is translated as CASRDGRGGVDTQYF.